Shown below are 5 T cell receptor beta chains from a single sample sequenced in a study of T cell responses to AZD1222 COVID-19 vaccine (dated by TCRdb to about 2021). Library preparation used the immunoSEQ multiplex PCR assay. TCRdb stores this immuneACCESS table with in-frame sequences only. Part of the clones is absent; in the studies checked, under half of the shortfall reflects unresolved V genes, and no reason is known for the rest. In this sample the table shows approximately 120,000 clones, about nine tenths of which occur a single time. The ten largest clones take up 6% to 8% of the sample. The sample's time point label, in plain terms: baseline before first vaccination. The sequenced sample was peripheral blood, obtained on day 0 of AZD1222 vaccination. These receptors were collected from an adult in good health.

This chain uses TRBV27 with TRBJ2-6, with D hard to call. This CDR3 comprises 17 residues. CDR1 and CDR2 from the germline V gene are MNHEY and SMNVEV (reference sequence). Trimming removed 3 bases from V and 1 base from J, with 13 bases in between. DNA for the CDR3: TGTGCCAGCAGTTTCCCCGCGACAATATCTGGGGCCAACGTCCTGACTTTC. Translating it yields CASSFPATISGANVLTF.

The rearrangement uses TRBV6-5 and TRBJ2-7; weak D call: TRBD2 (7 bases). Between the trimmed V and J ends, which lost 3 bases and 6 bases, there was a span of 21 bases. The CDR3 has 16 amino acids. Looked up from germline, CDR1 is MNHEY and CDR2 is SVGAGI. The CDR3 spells CASSYNPQGRGAEQYF. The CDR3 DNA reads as TGTGCCAGCAGTTATAACCCCCAAGGGAGGGGGGCCGAGCAGTACTTC.

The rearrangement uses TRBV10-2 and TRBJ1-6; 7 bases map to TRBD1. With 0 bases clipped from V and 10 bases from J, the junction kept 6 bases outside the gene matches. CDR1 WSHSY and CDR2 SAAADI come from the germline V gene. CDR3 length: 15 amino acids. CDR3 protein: CASSESPDRISPLHF. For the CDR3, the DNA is TGCGCCAGCAGTGAGTCGCCGGACAGGATCTCACCCCTCCACTTT.

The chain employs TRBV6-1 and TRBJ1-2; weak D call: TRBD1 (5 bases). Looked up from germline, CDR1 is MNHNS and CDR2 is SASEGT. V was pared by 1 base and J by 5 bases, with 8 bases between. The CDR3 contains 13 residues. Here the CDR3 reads CASSEVWGYGYTF. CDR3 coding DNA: TGTGCCAGCAGTGAAGTTTGGGGGTATGGCTACACCTTC.

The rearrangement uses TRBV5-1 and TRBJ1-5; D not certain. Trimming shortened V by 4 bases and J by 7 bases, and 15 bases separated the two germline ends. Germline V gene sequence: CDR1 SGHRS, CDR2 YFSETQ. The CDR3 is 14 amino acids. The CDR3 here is CASSPASGRQPQHF. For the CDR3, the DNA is TGCGCCAGCAGCCCGGCGTCGGGAAGGCAGCCCCAGCATTTT.